These 3 T cell receptor beta chains share one sample of origin, sequenced in a study of blood T cell repertoires in COVID-19. TCRdb keeps only in-frame clones here, not all; method: immunoSEQ multiplex PCR. The data show about 230,000 clones, roughly 83% seen once. Material for sequencing was peripheral blood. The source of these receptors is a man aged 35 to 55 with acute or convalescent COVID-19.

About this clone: Other DNA variants within this sample encode the same CDR3. V is TRBV9 and J is TRBJ1-3; D remains unclear. Germline V gives CDR1 SGDLS, CDR2 YYNGEE. The CDR3 is 15 amino acids. V was cut by 0 bases and J by 4 bases, with 11 bases left in between. The CDR3 here is CASSVEGGSGNTIYF. Here the CDR3 DNA reads TGTGCCAGCAGCGTAGAGGGAGGGTCGGGAAACACCATATATTTT. Using reference TRBV9 and TRBJ1-3 for the parts outside the CDR3, the full variable domain is DSGVTQTPKHLITATGQRVTLRCSPRSGDLSVYWYQQSLDQGLQFLIQYYNGEERAKGNILERFSAQQFPDLHSELNLSSLELGDSALYFCASSVEGGSGNTIYFGEGSWLTVV.

The chain couples TRBV6-4 to TRBJ2-2; D is possibly TRBD1 (6 bases). The CDR3 contains 14 residues. V lost 7 bases and J lost 6, with 15 bases in between. The germline V gene encodes CDR1 MRHNA and CDR2 SNTAGT. The CDR3 DNA sequence: TGTGCCAGCACGCCGGGACACAGTTCCGGGGAGCTGTTTTTT. Its protein product is CASTPGHSSGELFF.

This clone has only one observation. This chain uses TRBV27 with TRBJ1-1, with TRBD1 matching 12 bases. The germline V gene encodes CDR1 MNHEY and CDR2 SMNVEV (reference sequence). The ends lost 4 bases at V and 1 base at J; junction bases unmatched: 4. CDR3 length: 16 residues. CDR3: CASSSGQGAGNTEAFF. The CDR3 region has the DNA TGTGCCAGCAGTTCGGGACAGGGGGCTGGGAACACTGAAGCTTTCTTT.